This record concerns one T cell receptor (beta chain) sequence. V shed 3 bases, J shed 4 bases, and the junction held 11 bases outside the gene matches. The germline V gene has CDR1 MGHDK and CDR2 SYGVNS. The CDR3 sequence is 17 residues long. The sample originates from a study of blood T cell repertoires in COVID-19. Data came from immunoSEQ multiplex PCR; TCRdb stores just in-frame clones and leaves some out. The data hold tens of thousands of clones, with approximately 86% observed a single time. The receptor's source is a man aged 40-49 years with acute or convalescent COVID-19. What was sequenced was peripheral blood. The chain combines TRBV25-1 with TRBJ2-5; 10 bases match TRBD1. CDR3 in DNA: TGTGCCAGCAGTGATGCGTCCGGGACAGGGGTGGGAGAGACCCAGTACTTC. It translates to CASSDASGTGVGETQYF.